This T cell receptor (beta chain) emerged from a study of metastatic and nonmetastatic thyroid tumors. The overall study: The comparison covered peripheral blood and tumor or nodule tissue in malignant and benign thyroid patients. Overall study findings and caveats: Benign nodules were reported to have significantly lower TCR beta diversity than malignant thyroid tumors, in blood and tumor.

Authors' data handling: Across clinicopathological groups, CDR3 differences served as the basis for building a distant-metastasis classifier for papillary thyroid cancer. TCRdb re-analyzed the PCR reads through MiXCR. The authors' filters were not applied to this entry. The sample holds around 20,000 clones; around a quarter are singletons and the top ten take about 10%. This CDR3 contains 13 residues. The germline V gene encodes CDR1 MDHEN and CDR2 SYDVKM. The ends were cut back, 2 bases at V and 2 bases at J, with 6 bases in the middle. Relative to its sample, this clone is medium-sized. What it recognizes is unknown. There were no patients who had received any treatment before thyroid surgery.

Material: tumor tissue. The rearrangement uses TRBV28 and TRBJ1-2; D gene ambiguous. This clonotype was obtained from a female donor with papillary thyroid cancer or a benign thyroid nodule (not recorded which). Some clones in this sample may be carry-over from other donors' samples. Here the CDR3 reads CASSLNVNYGYTF. CDR3 sequence (DNA): TGTGCCAGCAGTTTAAACGTGAACTATGGCTACACCTTC.